Shown below are 27 T cell receptor beta chains from a single sample sequenced in a study of T cells in tuberculosis. This table comes from immunoSEQ multiplex PCR, and its TCRdb copy is limited to in-frame clones, with some not included. The sample lists more than 35,000 clones, roughly 96% occurring once. Source material: PBMCs. The receptor source for this set is a donor between 5 and 29 years old with latent tuberculosis or without tuberculosis infection.

This sequence joins TRBV4-2 and TRBJ1-5, with D tentatively TRBD1 (6 bases). The CDR3 length is 15 residues. The V gene's germline CDR1 is LGHNA and CDR2 YNFKEQ. Trimming took off 4 bases at V and 4 bases at J, with 14 bases between the two ends. The CDR3 DNA reads as TGTGCCAGCAGCCTCGAACAGGGCCGGAATCAGCCCCAGCATTTT. Residues: CASSLEQGRNQPQHF.

The CDR3 region has the DNA TGTGCCAGCAGTGACAGCTATGGCTACACCTTC. It is translated as CASSDSYGYTF. The V and J genes are TRBV6-6 and TRBJ1-2, with D perhaps TRBD1 (5 bases). CDR1 is MNHNY, CDR2 SVGAGI, per germline (reference sequence). The CDR3 length is 11 residues. Between the trimmed V and J ends, which lost 5 bases and 4 bases, there was a span of 5 bases.

CDR3 amino acids: CASSLGQGPSYEQYF. The DNA for the CDR3 is TGCGCCAGCAGCTTGGGACAGGGGCCTTCCTACGAGCAGTACTTC. J is TRBJ2-7 and V is TRBV5-1; 8 positions agree with TRBD1. This CDR3 contains 15 residues. The germline V gene has CDR1 SGHRS and CDR2 YFSETQ. V lost 0 bases to trimming and J lost 1 base; unmatched junction nucleotides: 3.

The chain couples TRBV5-6 to TRBJ1-1; a weak D match, TRBD1 (5 bases). The CDR3 length is 12 residues. Germline V lookup: CDR1 SGHDT, CDR2 YYEEEE. Trimming took off 5 bases at V and 8 bases at J, with 13 bases between the two ends. The CDR3 nucleotides read TGTGCCAGCAGGATGAGTTGGGGCGAAGCTTTCTTT. It specifies CASRMSWGEAFF.

Only a few counts were recorded for this clone. This rearrangement joins TRBV5-1 to TRBJ1-5; D perhaps matches TRBD1 (6 bases). The CDR3 sequence is 14 residues long. The V end lost 2 bases, the J end lost 3 bases, and 9 bases lay between the germline ends. Germline V CDR1 and CDR2: SGHRS, YFSETQ. This CDR3 reads CASSLQGANQPQHF. The CDR3 nucleotides read TGCGCCAGCAGCTTACAGGGTGCCAATCAGCCCCAGCATTTT.

This chain uses TRBV7-9 with TRBJ2-1; a weak D match, TRBD1 (7 bases). Germline V lookup: CDR1 SEHNR, CDR2 FQNEAQ (reference sequence). This CDR3 spans 17 amino acids. The V end lost 1 base, the J end lost 6 bases, and 19 bases lay between the germline ends. As DNA, the CDR3 is TGTGCCAGCAGCTTAGTATGGGTTTTGGAGGGGGCCAATGAGCAGTTCTTC. Its translation is CASSLVWVLEGANEQFF.

This chain links TRBV20-1 with TRBJ2-1, with D possibly TRBD2 on 6 matching bases. The length of the CDR3 is 10 residues. V lost 6 bases and J lost 9, with 9 bases in between. CDR1 is DFQATT, CDR2 SNEGSKA, per germline (reference sequence). The CDR3, as DNA: TGCAGTGCCCGGGACTTTGAGCAGTTCTTC. Its protein is CSARDFEQFF.

V is TRBV5-4 and J is TRBJ2-6; 10 nucleotides agree with TRBD1. Germline CDR1 and CDR2: SGHNT and YYREEE (reference sequence). Trimming took 5 bases from V and 0 from J; bases not matched to a gene: 8. The CDR3 loop spans 18 amino acids. CDR3 sequence (DNA): TGTGCCAGCAGTCCCGGGACAGGGGTTATCTCTGGGGCCAACGTCCTGACTTTC. Translation gives CASSPGTGVISGANVLTF.

CDR3: CSVVFMNTGELFF. For the CDR3, the DNA is TGCAGCGTTGTTTTCATGAACACCGGGGAGCTGTTTTTT. The gene calls are TRBV29-1 and TRBJ2-2, with unresolved D. This CDR3 region has 13 residues. Trimming left V 4 bases short and J 1 base short, with 7 bases between. Germline V gene lookup returns CDR1 SQVTM and CDR2 ANQGSEA.

The V gene is TRBV21-1, the J gene TRBJ2-1; TRBD2 was called by the table and not checked on the DNA. TRBV21-1 is classified as a pseudogene. This CDR3 is built from 14 residues. The CDR3 reads CASSKWEGLNEQFF. CDR3 DNA sequence: TGTGCCAGCAGCAAGTGGGAGGGCCTGAATGAGCAGTTCTTC.

J is TRBJ1-2 and V is TRBV30; 7 bases line up with TRBD1. This CDR3 has 15 amino acids. The trim removed 4 bases at V and 0 bases at J, leaving 8 bases unmatched. From germline, CDR1 is GTSNPN and CDR2 SVGIG (reference sequence). The CDR3 DNA is TGTGCCTGGACCGCATTGGACAGGTCTAACTATGGCTACACCTTC. Translating it yields CAWTALDRSNYGYTF.

The rearrangement joins TRBV2 to TRBJ1-1; D unresolved. The germline CDR1 and CDR2 sequences are SNHLY and FYNNEI. The CDR3 has 13 residues. Trimming removed 4 bases from V and 4 bases from J, with 10 bases in between. The CDR3 here is CASSVEWSTEAFF. Written as DNA, the CDR3 is TGTGCCAGCAGTGTAGAGTGGAGCACTGAAGCTTTCTTT.

The chain is built from TRBV30 and TRBJ2-1, with D perhaps TRBD1 (6 bases). V lost 2 bases, J lost 15 bases, and 20 bases lay in between. The length of the CDR3 is 13 residues. Germline CDR1 GTSNPN, CDR2 SVGIG (reference sequence). CDR3 DNA: TGTGCCTGGAGTCAGGACGTCCTCAGGGGCACGTTCTTC. It specifies CAWSQDVLRGTFF.

This clone was observed a single time. The V gene is TRBV30, the J gene TRBJ1-4; weak D call: TRBD1 (6 bases). This CDR3 contains 13 residues. The germline V gene encodes CDR1 GTSNPN and CDR2 SVGIG (reference sequence). The V end lost 5 bases, the J end lost 7 bases, and 14 bases lay between the germline ends. DNA of the CDR3: TGTGCCTGGGGAGGACAGACGACTGAAAAACTGTTTTTT. Translation gives CAWGGQTTEKLFF.

This chain joins TRBV27 and TRBJ1-5; D not resolved. The CDR3 contains 14 residues. V was trimmed by 4 bases and J by 2 bases, leaving 9 bases between them. The germline V gene encodes CDR1 MNHEY and CDR2 SMNVEV (reference sequence). CDR3 nucleotides: TGTGCCAGCAGTTCGCAGTTGGGCAATCAGCCCCAGCATTTT. Translating it yields CASSSQLGNQPQHF.

The CDR3 nucleotides read TGTGCCAGCAGTTATCGCCGGGGGAACACTGAAGCTTTCTTT. It codes for CASSYRRGNTEAFF. The rearrangement joins TRBV6-5 to TRBJ1-1; D is unclear. Germline V gene lookup returns CDR1 MNHEY and CDR2 SVGAGI. Trimming shortened V by 3 bases and J by 1 base, and 9 bases separated the two germline ends. This CDR3 is 14 amino acids long.

V is TRBV4-1 and J is TRBJ1-2, with D maybe TRBD1 (6 bases). Per the germline V gene, CDR1 is MGHRA and CDR2 is YSYEKL. Trimming took 4 bases from V and 7 from J, leaving 10 bases between them. The CDR3 contains 12 residues. The CDR3 region is CASSLTGSGYTF. As DNA, the CDR3 is TGCGCCAGCAGCCTTACAGGGTCTGGCTACACCTTC.

The rearrangement links TRBV4-1 to TRBJ1-1, with D possibly being TRBD1 (6 bases). With 4 bases removed from V and 5 bases from J, the gap between germline ends came to 14 bases. CDR1 and CDR2 (germline): MGHRA, YSYEKL. This CDR3 is built from 14 residues. Here the CDR3 reads CASSLTTGPTEAFF. CDR3 DNA sequence: TGCGCCAGCAGCCTCACGACAGGTCCGACTGAAGCTTTCTTT.

V usage is TRBV21-1 and J usage is TRBJ2-4; the table's TRBD2 call for D was not verified on the DNA. TRBV21-1 is annotated as a pseudogene. The CDR3 consists of 22 residues. CDR3 sequence (DNA): TGTGCCAGCAGCACCAACCCCCTGACTAGCGGGGGAGATATAATAGCCAAAAACATTCAGTACTTC. Translation gives CASSTNPLTSGGDIIAKNIQYF.

The V gene is TRBV7-2, the J gene TRBJ1-1; D perhaps matches TRBD1 (6 bases). This CDR3 is 11 amino acids long. V shed 1 base and J shed 11 bases, with 8 bases lying between them. CDR1 and CDR2 (germline): SGHTA, FQGNSA. CDR3 DNA sequence: TGTGCCAGCAGCTTAGAGGGGGATGCTTTCTTT. Its translation: CASSLEGDAFF.

The gene calls are TRBV30 and TRBJ2-3, with 15 bases that match TRBD2. Losses at the gene ends were 7 bases for V and 11 bases for J; bases not matched to a gene: 4. The germline gives CDR1 GTSNPN, CDR2 SVGIG (reference sequence). The CDR3 sequence is 12 residues long. This CDR3 reads CASGLAGGMQYF. CDR3 in DNA: TGTGCCTCCGGACTAGCGGGGGGGATGCAGTATTTT.

The rearrangement uses TRBV25-1 and TRBJ2-3; 15 nucleotides align to TRBD2. The CDR3 length is 17 residues. J gave up 2 bases and V 4 bases, and 4 bases lay outside the gene matches. Germline CDR1 reads MGHDK; CDR2 reads SYGVNS. The CDR3 loop is CASSGTSGRGPTDTQYF. The CDR3 nucleotides read TGTGCCAGCAGTGGGACTAGCGGGAGGGGCCCCACAGATACGCAGTATTTT. Variable domain in full (rest from reference TRBV25-1 and TRBJ2-3): EADIYQTPRYLVIGTGKKITLECSQTMGHDKMYWYQQDPGMELHLIHYSYGVNSTEKGDLSSESTVSRIRTEHFPLTLESARPSHTSQYLCASSGTSGRGPTDTQYFGPGTRLTVL.

V usage is TRBV18 and J usage is TRBJ2-2, with a tentative D call TRBD2 (5 bases). The CDR3 length is 13 residues. Germline V CDR1 and CDR2: KGHSH, LQKENI. V lost 4 bases, J lost 5 bases, and 8 bases lay in between. The CDR3 nucleotides read TGTGCCAGCTCACAGGGCGGGACCGGGGAGCTGTTTTTT. Translation: CASSQGGTGELFF.

The table lists this clone with a count of one. CDR3 sequence: CASSYGEGEAFF. CDR3 in DNA: TGTGCCAGCAGTTACGGCGAGGGTGAAGCTTTCTTT. The gene calls are TRBV6-5 and TRBJ1-1, with D unresolved. Per the germline V gene, CDR1 is MNHEY and CDR2 is SVGAGI. V dropped 2 bases and J dropped 7 bases, with 8 bases sitting between them. There are 12 residues in the CDR3.

The CDR3 DNA reads as TGTGCCAGCAGTGAATGGGGACTTAACACTGAAGCTTTCTTT. It codes for CASSEWGLNTEAFF. The rearrangement uses TRBV2 and TRBJ1-1; tentative D call: TRBD1 (5 bases). CDR3 length: 14 amino acids. Trimming shortened V by 2 bases and J by 2 bases, and 9 bases separated the two germline ends. Germline-derived CDR1 and CDR2 are SNHLY and FYNNEI. The variable domain in full, with the rest retrieved from reference TRBV2 and TRBJ1-1, is EPEVTQTPSHQVTQMGQEVILRCVPISNHLYFYWYRQILGQKVEFLVSFYNNEISEKSEIFDDQFSVERPDGSNFTLKIRSTKLEDSAMYFCASSEWGLNTEAFFGQGTRLTVV.

The chain couples TRBV19 to TRBJ1-2; D perhaps matches TRBD1 (5 bases). This CDR3 is 12 amino acids long. Looked up from germline, CDR1 is LNHDA and CDR2 is SQIVND (reference sequence). V lost 3 bases to trimming and J lost 4 bases, with 6 bases between them. The DNA of the CDR3 is TGTGCCAGTAGTATCGACAGCTATGGCTACACCTTC. Protein sequence: CASSIDSYGYTF.

The chain has TRBV29-1 and TRBJ1-2; TRBD1 aligns across 7 bases. Germline trimming cut 7 bases from V and 6 bases from J; bases unmatched to any gene: 11. Germline values: CDR1 SQVTM, CDR2 ANQGSEA. The CDR3 extends over 13 amino acids. The DNA for the CDR3 is TGCAGCGCCGACAGGGACCTTACTAATGGCTACACCTTC. Translation: CSADRDLTNGYTF.